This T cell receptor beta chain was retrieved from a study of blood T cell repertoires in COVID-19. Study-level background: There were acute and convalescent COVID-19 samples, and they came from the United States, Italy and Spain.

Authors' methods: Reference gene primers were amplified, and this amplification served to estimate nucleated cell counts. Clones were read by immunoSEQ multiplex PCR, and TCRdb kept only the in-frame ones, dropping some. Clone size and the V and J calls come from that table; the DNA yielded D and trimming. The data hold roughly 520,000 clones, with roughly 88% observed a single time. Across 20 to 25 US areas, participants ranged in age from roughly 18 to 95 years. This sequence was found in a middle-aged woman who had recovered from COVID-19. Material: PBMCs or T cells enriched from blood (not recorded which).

The CDR3 sequence is CASTQQGRISRNTEAFF. The CDR3 DNA sequence: TGTGCCAGCACCCAACAGGGCCGGATTTCGAGGAACACTGAAGCTTTCTTT. This chain connects TRBV13 to TRBJ1-1, with D perhaps matching TRBD1 (6 bases). Germline-derived CDR1 and CDR2 are PRHDT and FYEKMQ (reference sequence). This CDR3 spans 17 amino acids. The V end lost 7 bases, the J end lost 1 base, and 22 bases lay between the germline ends. Looking up the rest from reference TRBV13 and TRBJ1-1 gives the full variable domain: AAGVIQSPRHLIKEKRETATLKCYPIPRHDTVYWYQQGPGQDPQFLISFYEKMQSDKGSIPDRFSAQQFSDYHSELNMSSLELGDSALYFCASTQQGRISRNTEAFFGQGTRLTVV.